This TCR beta chain was sequenced during a study of T cell responses to AZD1222 COVID-19 vaccine. Method: immunoSEQ multiplex PCR; TCRdb's copy keeps in-frame clones and lacks some. The sample consists of some 84,000 clones, around 85% of them appearing once. In germline, CDR1 is GTSNPN, CDR2 SVGIG (reference sequence). The CDR3 is made up of 15 amino acids. V dropped 5 bases and J dropped 8 bases, with 23 bases sitting between them. Specimen: peripheral blood, collected 28 days after the second AZD1222 dose. V is TRBV30 and J is TRBJ2-3, with D possibly being TRBD2 (6 bases). This receptor was obtained from an adult who received the AZD1222 COVID-19 vaccine. CDR3 in DNA: TGTGCCTGGGCCCGGGGACGGGGGATTGGGGGTACGCAGTATTTT. This gives the protein CAWARGRGIGGTQYF. Filled out from reference TRBV30 and TRBJ2-3, the complete variable domain reads SQTIHQWPATLVQPVGSPLSLECTVEGTSNPNLYWYRQAAGRGLQLLFYSVGIGQISSEVPQNLSASRPQDRQFILSSKKLLLSDSGFYLCAWARGRGIGGTQYFGPGTRLTVL.